This T cell receptor beta chain came from a study of blood T cell repertoires in COVID-19. Looking at the study overall: From T cells, B-cell-depleted T cells, or PBMCs came the material, which was cDNA or gDNA.

Trimming removed 3 bases from V and 4 bases from J; junction bases left unmatched: 7. CDR3 length equals 16 residues. The V gene's germline CDR1 is SGHNT and CDR2 YYREEE (reference sequence). TCRdb keeps only in-frame clones here, not all; method: immunoSEQ multiplex PCR. The sample has 150,000 to 200,000 clones; around 87% are singletons. This receptor was obtained from a man younger than 35 with active or convalescent COVID-19. Sequencing used peripheral blood. The chain links TRBV5-4 to TRBJ2-2; 9 bases are a match to TRBD2. This CDR3 reads CASSSPSGAFTGELFF. In DNA, the CDR3 is TGTGCCAGCAGCTCACCTAGCGGGGCTTTCACCGGGGAGCTGTTTTTT. Supplemented by reference TRBV5-4 and TRBJ2-2, the full variable domain reads ETGVTQSPTHLIKTRGQQVTLRCSSQSGHNTVSWYQQALGQGPQFIFQYYREEENGRGNFPPRFSGLQFPNYSSELNVNALELDDSALYLCASSSPSGAFTGELFFGEGSRLTVL.